The next 27 T cell receptor beta chains were all read from a single sample in a study of T cells after yellow fever vaccination. Each CDR3 protein is one row after TCRdb ran MiXCR on the 5' RACE reads. The sample includes some 110,000 distinct CDR3 sequences, roughly 7.9% seen only once; the top ten take over 2.5%. The source was CD4+ T cells sorted from PBMCs, collected 45 days after the first yellow fever vaccination. These receptors were obtained from a man younger than 30 who received the YFV17D yellow fever vaccine.

As for this clonotype: Just one base apart from a much larger clone, this may be a read error. As DNA, the CDR3 is TGCGCCAGCAGCCAAGGTGGAGCGGGGACTAGGACAGATACGCAGTATTTT. As protein: CASSQGGAGTRTDTQYF. V and J are TRBV4-3 and TRBJ2-3; 8 nucleotides line up with TRBD2. CDR1 is LGHNA, CDR2 YSLEER, per germline. Trimming at V came to 1 base and at J to 3 bases, leaving 9 bases not matched to a gene. The CDR3 spans 17 residues.

This clonotype was picked up many times. The genes are TRBV5-5 and TRBJ2-3; the D is unclear. Trimming cost V 2 bases and J 5 bases, with 15 bases left between them. CDR3 length: 15 amino acids. Germline V gene lookup returns CDR1 SGHKS and CDR2 YYEKEE (reference sequence). The CDR3 nucleotides read TGTGCCAGCAGCTTCGACTCCCTTTTGGAAGATACGCAGTATTTT. Protein product: CASSFDSLLEDTQYF.

This clonotype was picked up a small number of times. The V and J genes are TRBV5-8 and TRBJ2-3; tentative D call: TRBD2 (6 bases). The germline V and J ends were trimmed by 4 bases and 2 bases, with 11 bases remaining between them. CDR3 length equals 14 residues. The germline V gene encodes CDR1 SGHTS and CDR2 YDEGEE. The CDR3 region has the DNA TGTGCCAGCAGCACCGGGACTTTCACAGATACGCAGTATTTT. It specifies CASSTGTFTDTQYF.

The CDR3 loop reads CASSQEQGIKNIQYF. The CDR3 nucleotides read TGTGCCAGCAGCCAAGAGCAGGGGATTAAAAACATTCAGTACTTC. The J gene is TRBJ2-4, the V gene TRBV14; the D gene is possibly TRBD1 (6 bases). The CDR3 is made up of 15 amino acids. The V gene lost 0 bases and the J gene lost 4 bases, with 10 bases spanning the gap. Germline assignment: CDR1 SGHDN and CDR2 FVKESK.

This clonotype was seen ten or more times. V gene TRBV12-5 combines with J gene TRBJ1-1; TRBD1 might be the D (6 bases). Germline V gene lookup returns CDR1 LGHNT and CDR2 FRNRAP. The CDR3 has 15 amino acids. The V and J ends lost 1 base and 4 bases respectively, with 13 bases between them. CDR3 nucleotides: TGTGCTAGTGGTTTGGGTCCGGGGGGGGCCACTGAAGCTTTCTTT. It encodes CASGLGPGGATEAFF.

This clonotype came up a few times. The chain carries TRBV7-2 and TRBJ2-6, with D possibly matching TRBD1 (6 bases). The length of the CDR3 is 17 residues. Trimming took 2 bases from V and 0 from J, leaving 11 bases between them. Germline V CDR1 and CDR2: SGHTA, FQGNSA. The CDR3 spells CASSLQGHLSGANVLTF. DNA of the CDR3: TGTGCCAGCAGCTTACAGGGACACCTCTCTGGGGCCAACGTCCTGACTTTC.

This clonotype occurred many times. CDR3 in amino acids: CASRGTAGNTEAFF. The CDR3 DNA is TGCGCCAGCCGCGGGACAGCAGGAAACACTGAAGCTTTCTTT. The chain combines TRBV5-1 with TRBJ1-1, with 7 bases lining up with TRBD1. Unmatched junction bases numbered 8, after V lost 7 bases and J lost 2 bases. This CDR3 comprises 14 residues. In germline, CDR1 is SGHRS, CDR2 YFSETQ. Full variable domain (rest looked up from reference TRBV5-1 and TRBJ1-1): KAGVTQTPRYLIKTRGQQVTLSCSPISGHRSVSWYQQTPGQGLQFLFEYFSETQRNKGNFPGRFSGRQFSNSRSEMNVSTLELGDSALYLCASRGTAGNTEAFFGQGTRLTVV.

In this sample, this clonotype turned up many times. The chain links TRBV30 to TRBJ2-7; D remains unclear. Between the trimmed V and J ends, which lost 0 bases and 5 bases, there was a span of 11 bases. Germline V CDR1 and CDR2: GTSNPN, SVGIG (reference sequence). The CDR3 runs 13 residues. CDR3 in DNA: TGTGCCTGGAGTGTGCCTATCAAGGACGAGCAGTACTTC. It translates to CAWSVPIKDEQYF. The full variable domain, rest sourced from reference TRBV30 and TRBJ2-7, is SQTIHQWPATLVQPVGSPLSLECTVEGTSNPNLYWYRQAAGRGLQLLFYSVGIGQISSEVPQNLSASRPQDRQFILSSKKLLLSDSGFYLCAWSVPIKDEQYFGPGTRLTVT.

This clonotype has at least ten counts. V gene TRBV7-9 combines with J gene TRBJ2-5; tentatively, D is TRBD1 (5 bases). CDR1 and CDR2 from the germline V gene are SEHNR and FQNEAQ (reference sequence). CDR3 length equals 14 residues. V was shortened by 6 bases and J by 3 bases, with 14 bases between the two germline ends. CDR3 in DNA: TGTGCCAGCAGATCGACAGTCAAGGAAGAGACCCAGTACTTC. Amino acid sequence: CASRSTVKEETQYF.

This clonotype has a count of ten or more. V gene TRBV18 combines with J gene TRBJ2-7; a possible D gene is TRBD1 (5 bases). V dropped 0 bases and J dropped 6 bases, with 9 bases sitting between them. CDR1 is KGHSH, CDR2 LQKENI, per germline. The CDR3 spans 13 residues. CDR3 nucleotides: TGTGCCAGCTCACCACCGGACAAGAGCGAGCAGTACTTC. Protein: CASSPPDKSEQYF.

This clonotype was detected many times. The rearrangement links TRBV5-6 to TRBJ1-3; D might be TRBD1 (5 bases). This CDR3 is 14 amino acids long. Germline V CDR1 and CDR2: SGHDT, YYEEEE. The V end lost 3 bases, the J end lost 0 bases, and 7 bases lay between the germline ends. The CDR3 sequence: CASSSGYSGNTIYF. The CDR3 DNA sequence: TGTGCCAGCAGCTCAGGGTACTCTGGAAACACCATATATTTT. The whole variable domain, remainder taken from reference TRBV5-6 and TRBJ1-3, is DAGVTQSPTHLIKTRGQQVTLRCSPKSGHDTVSWYQQALGQGPQFIFQYYEEEERQRGNFPDRFSGHQFPNYSSELNVNALLLGDSALYLCASSSGYSGNTIYFGEGSWLTVV.

This clonotype was picked up many times. This chain links TRBV9 with TRBJ1-6, with 10 bases lining up with TRBD1. CDR1 and CDR2 from the germline V gene are SGDLS and YYNGEE. The CDR3 covers 17 residues. With V trimmed by 3 bases and J by 3 bases, 6 bases remained unmatched. CDR3 coding DNA: TGTGCCAGCAGCGCGGGACAGGGGCTAAACTATAATTCACCCCTCCACTTT. Its translation is CASSAGQGLNYNSPLHF. Together with reference TRBV9 and TRBJ1-6, the CDR3 gives the full variable domain: DSGVTQTPKHLITATGQRVTLRCSPRSGDLSVYWYQQSLDQGLQFLIQYYNGEERAKGNILERFSAQQFPDLHSELNLSSLELGDSALYFCASSAGQGLNYNSPLHFGNGTRLTVT.

This clonotype was picked up many times. The chain combines TRBV7-8 with TRBJ1-1; the D gene is possibly TRBD1 (6 bases). This CDR3 comprises 14 residues. Germline assignment: CDR1 SGHVS and CDR2 FQNEAQ. Deletions cut 0 bases from V and 6 bases from J, with 11 bases between. The CDR3 spells CASSLAWGLSEAFF. DNA for the CDR3: TGTGCCAGCAGCTTAGCTTGGGGGCTCTCTGAAGCTTTCTTT.

V is TRBV7-2 and J is TRBJ2-1; the D gene is possibly TRBD2 (5 bases). The CDR3 has 14 amino acids. The V and J ends lost 8 bases and 8 bases respectively, with 19 bases between them. Germline V gives CDR1 SGHTA, CDR2 FQGNSA. The chain's CDR3 is CASCNPTGFDEQFF. CDR3 bases: TGTGCCAGCTGCAATCCTACGGGGTTCGATGAGCAGTTCTTC.

This clonotype appeared many times. The J gene is TRBJ1-1, the V gene TRBV18, with D unclear. This CDR3 region has 14 residues. Germline loops: CDR1 KGHSH, CDR2 LQKENI. V shed 2 bases and J shed 3 bases, with 10 bases lying between them. This chain's CDR3 is CASSPSAADTEAFF. Written as DNA, the CDR3 is TGTGCCAGCTCACCAAGCGCGGCCGACACTGAAGCTTTCTTT. The complete variable domain, with remaining parts taken from reference TRBV18 and TRBJ1-1, reads NAGVMQNPRHLVRRRGQEARLRCSPMKGHSHVYWYRQLPEEGLKFMVYLQKENIIDESGMPKERFSAEFPKEGPSILRIQQVVRGDSAAYFCASSPSAADTEAFFGQGTRLTVV.

The sample holds many counts of this clonotype. This chain joins TRBV5-1 and TRBJ1-4; 7 bases match TRBD1. The CDR3 is 14 amino acids. The germline CDR1 and CDR2 sequences are SGHRS and YFSETQ. Trimming removed 4 bases from V and 1 base from J; junction bases left unmatched: 1. CDR3 sequence reads: CASSGDRTNEKLFF. CDR3 in DNA: TGCGCCAGCAGCGGGGACAGAACTAATGAAAAACTGTTTTTT.

This clonotype was recorded many times. The chain couples TRBV6-5 to TRBJ2-2; D is undetermined. V lost 7 bases to trimming and J lost 2 bases, with 5 bases between them. The germline gives CDR1 MNHEY, CDR2 SVGAGI. CDR3 length: 12 amino acids. The CDR3: CASKSNTGELFF. CDR3 sequence (DNA): TGTGCCAGCAAATCAAACACCGGGGAGCTGTTTTTT.

As concerns this clonotype: This may arise from a read error, as a much more abundant clone is one base away. The chain joins TRBV7-3 to TRBJ1-1, with 7 bases identical to TRBD1. The CDR3 is made up of 12 amino acids. The germline V gene has CDR1 SGHTA and CDR2 FQGTGA. This chain's CDR3 is CTSSGPGQEAFF. The CDR3 coding sequence is TGTACCAGCAGCGGCCCGGGACAGGAAGCTTTCTTT.

At least ten counts were recorded for this clonotype. The chain employs TRBV6-2 or TRBV6-3 and TRBJ2-5; 7 bases match TRBD1. Germline CDR1 reads MNHEY; CDR2 reads SVGEGT. Trimming removed 7 bases from V and 1 base from J; junction bases left unmatched: 6. CDR3 size: 14 residues. The CDR3 nucleotides read TGTGCCAGCACCCACAGGGGCCGCCAAGAGACCCAGTACTTC. The encoded protein is CASTHRGRQETQYF.

The sample holds many counts of this clonotype. This sequence joins TRBV11-2 and TRBJ2-6; 8 nucleotides agree with TRBD1. This CDR3 is built from 16 residues. Germline V gene lookup returns CDR1 SGHAT and CDR2 FQNNGV. After removal of 5 bases from V and 4 bases from J, the junction contained 7 bases not matched to a gene. Here the CDR3 DNA reads TGTGCCAGCAGCACCAGGACAGGGTCAGGGGCCAACGTCCTGACTTTC. Protein sequence: CASSTRTGSGANVLTF.

Ten or more counts support this clonotype. The chain uses TRBV5-1 and TRBJ2-3; D gene ambiguous. V lost 1 base and J lost 0, with 9 bases in between. The CDR3 sequence is 15 residues long. Germline CDR1 reads SGHRS; CDR2 reads YFSETQ. Here the CDR3 reads CASSLLQSSTDTQYF. The CDR3 nucleotides are TGCGCCAGCAGCTTGTTGCAGTCAAGCACAGATACGCAGTATTTT.

This clonotype was detected ten times or more. The V gene is TRBV7-2, the J gene TRBJ2-6, with D possibly matching TRBD1 (5 bases). Per the germline V gene, CDR1 is SGHTA and CDR2 is FQGNSA. The V end lost 4 bases, the J end lost 1 base, and 14 bases lay between the germline ends. This CDR3 has 17 amino acids. CDR3 nucleotides: TGTGCCAGCAGCTGGACAAAGGGGATTTCTGGGGCCAACGTCCTGACTTTC. As protein: CASSWTKGISGANVLTF. The entire variable domain, with the rest obtained from reference TRBV7-2 and TRBJ2-6, is as follows: GAGVSQSPSNKVTEKGKDVELRCDPISGHTALYWYRQSLGQGLEFLIYFQGNSAPDKSGLPSDRFSAERTGGSVSTLTIQRTQQEDSAVYLCASSWTKGISGANVLTFGAGSRLTVL.

This clonotype appeared many times. The chain joins TRBV4-3 to TRBJ1-5, with unresolved D. Per germline, CDR1 LGHNA and CDR2 YSLEER. Trimming left V 0 bases short and J 1 base short, with 13 bases between. CDR3 length: 17 residues. In DNA form, the CDR3 reads TGCGCCAGCAGCCAAGATCTCTCCGGGAGCAGCAATCAGCCCCAGCATTTT. It is translated as CASSQDLSGSSNQPQHF.

This clonotype was recorded at least ten times. V and J are TRBV6-1 and TRBJ2-3; TRBD1 aligns across 10 bases. Germline V gives CDR1 MNHNS, CDR2 SASEGT. This CDR3 has 13 amino acids. V gave up 4 bases and J gave up 9 bases; unmatched junction bases: 4. The CDR3, as DNA: TGTGCCAGCAGTGGGACAGGGGGTTTGACGCAGTATTTT. Protein sequence: CASSGTGGLTQYF.

This clonotype was counted ten times or more. This rearrangement joins TRBV3-1 to TRBJ2-3, with 9 bases lining up with TRBD2. V shed 0 bases and J 1 base; nucleotides not matched to a gene: 11. CDR3 length: 19 residues. Germline V gene data show CDR1 as LGHDT and CDR2 as YNNKEL (reference sequence). CDR3 in DNA: TGTGCCAGCAGCCAAGAAGCGGGGGGATGCGTGAGTGGCACAGATACGCAGTATTTT. It encodes CASSQEAGGCVSGTDTQYF.

This clonotype appeared a single time. V usage is TRBV4-1 and J usage is TRBJ2-5; D gene ambiguous. Germline lookup yields CDR1 MGHRA and CDR2 YSYEKL. This CDR3 spans 17 amino acids. V lost 0 bases to trimming and J lost 0 bases, with 14 bases between them. CDR3 DNA sequence: TGCGCCAGCAGCCAAGATTTACGGGCTAGTAACCAAGAGACCCAGTACTTC. Protein: CASSQDLRASNQETQYF.

This clonotype has at least ten counts. The chain joins TRBV20-1 to TRBJ1-1; D is unresolved. The CDR3 totals 14 residues. Germline V gene sequence: CDR1 DFQATT, CDR2 SNEGSKA (reference sequence). V shed 6 bases and J shed 1 base, with 15 bases lying between them. CDR3 nucleotide sequence: TGCAGTGCCCCGAACCCAGAAAAGAACACTGAAGCTTTCTTT. Its translation is CSAPNPEKNTEAFF.